One TCR beta chain is described in this entry. What it binds is not known. These data belong to a study of cytomegalovirus exposure and HLA in healthy donors. Both 60 Vbeta primers and 13 Jbeta primers went into the PCR. The data were produced by immunoSEQ multiplex PCR, yet TCRdb's version contains in-frame clones alone and is incomplete. The sample shows 110,000 or so clones, around 68% of them seen only once. General study findings and limits: There were 150 to 200 TCR beta chains listed as cytomegalovirus-associated.

Trimming removed 2 bases from V and 5 bases from J; junction bases left unmatched: 14. Per germline, CDR1 SNHLY and CDR2 FYNNEI. The CDR3 runs to 19 residues. The V gene is TRBV2, the J gene TRBJ2-5, with 13 positions matching TRBD2. The receptor's source is a woman in her forties in good health and CMV-seropositive. Material for sequencing was PBMCs. The CDR3 sequence: CASSESARRGLAGRETQYF. The CDR3 region has the DNA TGTGCCAGCAGTGAAAGTGCCAGGAGGGGACTAGCGGGAAGGGAGACCCAGTACTTC.